This record concerns one T cell receptor (beta chain) sequence. Produced via immunoSEQ multiplex PCR; TCRdb's table is partial and in-frame only. The data show over 200,000 clones, 88% seen once. Germline values: CDR1 SGHAT, CDR2 FQNNGV. The V end was cut by 5 bases, the J end by 2 bases, with 9 bases between. The CDR3 spans 14 residues. The entry originates in a study of blood T cell repertoires in COVID-19. Sequenced: peripheral blood. This TCR came from a woman aged 40 to 50 who had recovered from COVID-19. This chain links TRBV11-2 with TRBJ2-2; D unclear. CDR3 sequence: CASSPRLNTGELFF. CDR3 bases: TGTGCCAGCAGCCCCCGACTTAACACCGGGGAGCTGTTTTTT. Based on the CDR3 plus reference TRBV11-2 and TRBJ2-2, the full variable domain is EAGVAQSPRYKIIEKRQSVAFWCNPISGHATLYWYQQILGQGPKLLIQFQNNGVVDDSQLPKDRFSAERLKGVDSTLKIQPAKLEDSAVYLCASSPRLNTGELFFGEGSRLTVL.